The source of this T cell receptor (beta chain) is a study of T cell clones after liver transplantation. Looking at the study overall: Draws occurred before transplant, before withdrawal, and after complete or failed withdrawal.

Trimming cost V 8 bases and J 2 bases; bases outside gene matches: 11. The CDR3 extends over 16 amino acids. The germline V gene encodes CDR1 MNHEY and CDR2 SMNVEV (reference sequence). TCRdb's table, derived via immunoSEQ multiplex PCR, lists solely in-frame clones and lacks some. The repertoire has tens of thousands of clones, 85% to 90% of them found once; the top ten carry approximately 15%. This chain connects TRBV27 to TRBJ2-3; 9 bases align to TRBD2. The TCR comes from a human patient who received a liver transplant. A subset of T cells may come from the graft donor. The specimen comprised CD8+ T cells from blood, sampled 12 months after liver transplant. CDR3 protein: CASGLRASGDTDTQYF. The CDR3 region has the DNA TGTGCCAGCGGGCTGAGGGCTAGCGGGGACACAGATACGCAGTATTTT.